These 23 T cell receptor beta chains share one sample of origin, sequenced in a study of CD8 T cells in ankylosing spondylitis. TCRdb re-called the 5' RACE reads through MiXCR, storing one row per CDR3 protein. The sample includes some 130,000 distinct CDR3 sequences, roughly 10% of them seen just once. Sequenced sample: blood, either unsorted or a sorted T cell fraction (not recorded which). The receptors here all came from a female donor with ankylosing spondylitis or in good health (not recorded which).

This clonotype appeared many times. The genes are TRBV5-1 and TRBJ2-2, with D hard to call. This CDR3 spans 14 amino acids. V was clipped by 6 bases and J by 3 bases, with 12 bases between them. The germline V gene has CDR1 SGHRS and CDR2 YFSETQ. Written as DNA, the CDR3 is TGCGCCAGCACAGTCCTCGGCGACACCGGGGAGCTGTTTTTT. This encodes CASTVLGDTGELFF.

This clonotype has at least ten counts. The CDR3 region has the DNA TGTGCCACGAGGGCGGAGAAACAAAACATTCAGTACTTC. This encodes CATRAEKQNIQYF. The V gene is TRBV10-3, the J gene TRBJ2-4; D may be TRBD2 (5 bases). The length of the CDR3 is 13 residues. Germline V CDR1 and CDR2: ENHRY, SYGVKD. Trimming stripped 10 bases from V and 5 bases from J, with 15 bases between.

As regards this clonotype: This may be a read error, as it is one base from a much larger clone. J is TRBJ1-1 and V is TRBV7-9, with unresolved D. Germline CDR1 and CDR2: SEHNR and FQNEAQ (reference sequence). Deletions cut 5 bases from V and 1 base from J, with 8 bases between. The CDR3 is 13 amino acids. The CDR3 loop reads CASSGRTNTEAFF. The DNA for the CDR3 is TGTGCCAGCAGCGGGAGAACGAACACTGAAGCTTTCTTT.

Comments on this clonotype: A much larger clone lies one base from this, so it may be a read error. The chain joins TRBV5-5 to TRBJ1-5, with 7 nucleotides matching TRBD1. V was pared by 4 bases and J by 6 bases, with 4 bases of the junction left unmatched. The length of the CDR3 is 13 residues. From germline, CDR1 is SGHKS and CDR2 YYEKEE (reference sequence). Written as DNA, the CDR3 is TGTGCCAGCAGCCTTCAGGGGGTTCAGCCCCAGCATTTT. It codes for CASSLQGVQPQHF.

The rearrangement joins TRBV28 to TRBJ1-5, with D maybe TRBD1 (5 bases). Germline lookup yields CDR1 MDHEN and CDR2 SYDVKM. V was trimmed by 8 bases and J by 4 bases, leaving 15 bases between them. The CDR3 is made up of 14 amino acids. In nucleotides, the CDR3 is TGTGCCAGCGGCTCAGACAGTCCTAATCAGCCCCAGCATTTT. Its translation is CASGSDSPNQPQHF.

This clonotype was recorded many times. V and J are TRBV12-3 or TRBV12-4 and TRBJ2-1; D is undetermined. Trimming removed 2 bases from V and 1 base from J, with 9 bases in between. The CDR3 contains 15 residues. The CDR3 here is CASSLRSRSYNEQFF. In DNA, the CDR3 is TGTGCCAGCAGTTTAAGAAGTAGATCCTACAATGAGCAGTTCTTC.

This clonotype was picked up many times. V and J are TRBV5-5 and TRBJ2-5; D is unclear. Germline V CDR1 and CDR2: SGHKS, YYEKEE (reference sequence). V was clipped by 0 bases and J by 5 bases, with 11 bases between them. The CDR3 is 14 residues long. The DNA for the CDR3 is TGTGCCAGCAGCTTGGACAATGAATTGGAGACCCAGTACTTC. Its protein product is CASSLDNELETQYF.

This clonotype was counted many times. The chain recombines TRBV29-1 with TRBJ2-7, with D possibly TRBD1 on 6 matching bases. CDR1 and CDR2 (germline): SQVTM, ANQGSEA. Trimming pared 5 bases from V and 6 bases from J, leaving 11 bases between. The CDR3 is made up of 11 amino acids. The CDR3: CSVPPRGEQYF. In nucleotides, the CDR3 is TGCAGCGTTCCCCCCAGGGGCGAGCAGTACTTC.

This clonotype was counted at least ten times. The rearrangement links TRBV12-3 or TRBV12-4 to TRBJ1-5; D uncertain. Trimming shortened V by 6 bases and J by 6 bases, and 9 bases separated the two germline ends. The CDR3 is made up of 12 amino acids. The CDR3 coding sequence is TGTGCCAGCAGCCATGTGGTTCAGCCCCAGCATTTT. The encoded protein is CASSHVVQPQHF.

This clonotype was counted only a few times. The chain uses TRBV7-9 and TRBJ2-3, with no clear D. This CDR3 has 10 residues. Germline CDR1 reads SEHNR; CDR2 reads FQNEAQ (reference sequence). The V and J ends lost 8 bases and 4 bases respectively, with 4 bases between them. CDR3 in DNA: TGTGCCAGCCGGTCAGATACGCAGTATTTT. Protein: CASRSDTQYF.

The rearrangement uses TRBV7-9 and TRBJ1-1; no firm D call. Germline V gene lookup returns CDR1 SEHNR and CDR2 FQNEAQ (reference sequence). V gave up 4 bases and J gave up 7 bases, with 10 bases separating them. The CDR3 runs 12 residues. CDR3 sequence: CASSSQDGEAFF. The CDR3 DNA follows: TGTGCCAGCAGCTCCCAAGACGGTGAAGCTTTCTTT.

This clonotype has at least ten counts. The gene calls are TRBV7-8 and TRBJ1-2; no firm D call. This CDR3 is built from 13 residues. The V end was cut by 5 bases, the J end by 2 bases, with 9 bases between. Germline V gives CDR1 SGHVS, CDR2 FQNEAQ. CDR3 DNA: TGTGCCAGCAGCCGTAGCCCCAACTATGGCTACACCTTC. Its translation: CASSRSPNYGYTF.

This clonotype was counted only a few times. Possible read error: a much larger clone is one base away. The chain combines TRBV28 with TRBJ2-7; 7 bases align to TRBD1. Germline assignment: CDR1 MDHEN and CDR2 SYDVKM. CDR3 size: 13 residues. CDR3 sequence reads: CTSNRDRRYEQYF. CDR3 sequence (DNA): TGTACCAGTAACCGGGACAGACGTTACGAGCAGTACTTC. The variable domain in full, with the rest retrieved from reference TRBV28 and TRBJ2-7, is DVKVTQSSRYLVKRTGEKVFLECVQDMDHENMFWYRQDPGLGLRLIYFSYDVKMKEKGDIPEGYSVSREKKERFSLILESASTNQTSMYLCTSNRDRRYEQYFGPGTRLTVT.

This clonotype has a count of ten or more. CDR3 coding DNA: TGCAGTGCTAGAGGGGGGGCACGAAGTTCACCCCTCCACTTT. This codes for CSARGGARSSPLHF. The chain couples TRBV20-1 to TRBJ1-6, with a possible D match to TRBD1 (6 bases). Germline CDR1 is DFQATT and CDR2 is SNEGSKA (reference sequence). V shed 1 base and J shed 9 bases, with 13 bases lying between them. The CDR3 is 14 amino acids.

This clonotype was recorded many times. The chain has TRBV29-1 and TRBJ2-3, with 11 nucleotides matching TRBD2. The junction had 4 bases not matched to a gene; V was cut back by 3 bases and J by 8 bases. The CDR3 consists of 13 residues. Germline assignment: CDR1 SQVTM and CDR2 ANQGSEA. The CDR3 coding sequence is TGCAGCGTTGATAGCGGGAGGGCCGGTACGCAGTATTTT. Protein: CSVDSGRAGTQYF.

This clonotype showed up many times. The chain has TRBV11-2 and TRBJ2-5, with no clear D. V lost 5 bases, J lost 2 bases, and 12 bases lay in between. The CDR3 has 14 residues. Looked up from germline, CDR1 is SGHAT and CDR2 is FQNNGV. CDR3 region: CASSPNRVQETQYF. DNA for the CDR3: TGTGCCAGCAGCCCCAACAGAGTTCAAGAGACCCAGTACTTC. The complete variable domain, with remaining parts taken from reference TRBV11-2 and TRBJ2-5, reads EAGVAQSPRYKIIEKRQSVAFWCNPISGHATLYWYQQILGQGPKLLIQFQNNGVVDDSQLPKDRFSAERLKGVDSTLKIQPAKLEDSAVYLCASSPNRVQETQYFGPGTRLLVL.

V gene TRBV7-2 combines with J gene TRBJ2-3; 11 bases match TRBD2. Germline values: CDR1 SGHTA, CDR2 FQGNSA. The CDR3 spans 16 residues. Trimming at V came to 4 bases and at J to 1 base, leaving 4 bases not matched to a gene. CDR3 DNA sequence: TGTGCCAGCAGCTGGATACTAGCGGGGGGCACAGATACGCAGTATTTT. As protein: CASSWILAGGTDTQYF.

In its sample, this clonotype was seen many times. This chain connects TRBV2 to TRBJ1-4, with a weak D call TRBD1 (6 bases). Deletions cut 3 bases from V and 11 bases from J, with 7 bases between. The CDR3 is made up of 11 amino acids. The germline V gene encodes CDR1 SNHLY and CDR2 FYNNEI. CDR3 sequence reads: CASSEDSKLFF. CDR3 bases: TGTGCCAGCAGTGAGGACAGTAAACTGTTTTTT.

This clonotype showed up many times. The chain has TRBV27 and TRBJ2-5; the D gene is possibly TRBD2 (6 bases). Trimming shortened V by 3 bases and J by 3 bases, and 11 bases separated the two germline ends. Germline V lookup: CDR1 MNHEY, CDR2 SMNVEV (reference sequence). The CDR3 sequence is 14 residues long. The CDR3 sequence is CASSLHSGKETQYF. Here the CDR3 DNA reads TGTGCCAGCAGTTTGCATAGCGGAAAAGAGACCCAGTACTTC.

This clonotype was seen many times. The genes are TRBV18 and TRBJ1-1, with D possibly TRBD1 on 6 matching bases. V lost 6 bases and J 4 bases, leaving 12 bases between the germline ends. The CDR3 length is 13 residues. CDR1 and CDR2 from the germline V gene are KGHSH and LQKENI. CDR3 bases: TGTGCCAGCTCGGAAATCAGGGGCACTGAAGCTTTCTTT. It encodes CASSEIRGTEAFF.

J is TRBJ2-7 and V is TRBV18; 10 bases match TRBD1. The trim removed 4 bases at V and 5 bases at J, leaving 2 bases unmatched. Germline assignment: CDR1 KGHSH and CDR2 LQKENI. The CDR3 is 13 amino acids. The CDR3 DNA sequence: TGTGCCAGCTCACGACAGGGGGCTAACGAGCAGTACTTC. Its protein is CASSRQGANEQYF.

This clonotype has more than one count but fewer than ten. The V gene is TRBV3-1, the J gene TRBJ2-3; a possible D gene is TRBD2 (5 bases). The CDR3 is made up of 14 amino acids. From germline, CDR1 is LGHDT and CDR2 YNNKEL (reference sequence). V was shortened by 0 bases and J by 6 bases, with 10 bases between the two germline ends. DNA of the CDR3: TGTGCCAGCAGCCAAGAGGCCTCGGGGGATACGCAGTATTTT. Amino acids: CASSQEASGDTQYF.

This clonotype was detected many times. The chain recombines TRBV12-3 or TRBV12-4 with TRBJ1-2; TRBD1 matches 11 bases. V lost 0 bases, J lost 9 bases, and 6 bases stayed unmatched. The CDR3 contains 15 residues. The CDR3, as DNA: TGTGCCAGCAGTTTAGCGCTCGGGACAGGGGGGAGCTACACCTTC. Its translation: CASSLALGTGGSYTF.